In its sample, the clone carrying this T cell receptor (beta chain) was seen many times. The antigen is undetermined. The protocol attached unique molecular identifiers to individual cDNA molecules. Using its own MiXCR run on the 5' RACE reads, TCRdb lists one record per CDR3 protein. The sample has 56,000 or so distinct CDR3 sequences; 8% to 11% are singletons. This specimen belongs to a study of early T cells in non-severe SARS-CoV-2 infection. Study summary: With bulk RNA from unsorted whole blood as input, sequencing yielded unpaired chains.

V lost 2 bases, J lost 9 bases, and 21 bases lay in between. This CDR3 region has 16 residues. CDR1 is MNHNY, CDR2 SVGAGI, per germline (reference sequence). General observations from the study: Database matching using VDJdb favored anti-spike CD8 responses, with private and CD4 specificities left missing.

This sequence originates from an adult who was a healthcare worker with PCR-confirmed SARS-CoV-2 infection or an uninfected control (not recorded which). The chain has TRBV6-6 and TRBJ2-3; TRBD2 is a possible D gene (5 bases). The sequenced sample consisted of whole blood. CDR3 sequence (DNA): TGTGCCAGCAGTTACCGTCCTAGCACCCTTCAGGAGACGCAGTATTTT. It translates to CASSYRPSTLQETQYF.